The 12 T cell receptor beta chains below come from one sample, sequenced in a study of spatial heterogeneity in lung cancer. MiXCR, run by TCRdb on the 5' RACE reads, gives a single entry per CDR3 protein. The repertoire holds about 22,000 distinct CDR3 sequences, with around 4.3% as singletons. Time point specified: sample taken at primary tumor resection. The specimen was PBMCs, collected at surgery. These receptors came from a male donor with early-stage non-small cell lung cancer.

This clonotype was counted ten times or more. The rearrangement links TRBV30 to TRBJ1-5; D is perhaps TRBD1 (6 bases). V dropped 3 bases and J dropped 4 bases, with 10 bases sitting between them. The CDR3 runs 13 residues. Germline lookup yields CDR1 GTSNPN and CDR2 SVGIG (reference sequence). DNA for the CDR3: TGTGCCTGGAGCAAAGGGGGGAATCAGCCCCAGCATTTT. Protein product: CAWSKGGNQPQHF.

The chain recombines TRBV6-6 with TRBJ1-1, with 9 bases lining up with TRBD1. This CDR3 is built from 15 residues. V trimming: 5 bases; J trimming: 1 base; junction bases outside the gene matches: 5. Germline V gene data show CDR1 as MNHNY and CDR2 as SVGAGI (reference sequence). The CDR3 DNA is TGTGCCAGCAGTCCCCGGGGACAGGGGAACACTGAAGCTTTCTTT. Translation gives CASSPRGQGNTEAFF.

This clonotype has a count of ten or more. The rearrangement joins TRBV20-1 to TRBJ1-2, with D possibly matching TRBD1 (5 bases). Germline loops: CDR1 DFQATT, CDR2 SNEGSKA (reference sequence). With 3 bases removed from V and 8 bases from J, the gap between germline ends came to 16 bases. The CDR3 is 13 amino acids. The CDR3 is CSARPRGERGYTF. The CDR3 bases are TGCAGTGCTAGGCCCCGAGGGGAGCGCGGCTACACCTTC.

This clonotype was seen repeatedly, ten times or more. The chain is built from TRBV3-1 and TRBJ1-2; 8 nucleotides agree with TRBD1. The CDR3 length is 13 residues. Looked up from germline, CDR1 is LGHDT and CDR2 is YNNKEL (reference sequence). The V and J ends lost 4 bases and 7 bases, in that order; junction bases with no gene match: 5. The DNA of the CDR3 is TGTGCCAGCAGCCCCGGACAGGGCTTTGGCTACACCTTC. Translation: CASSPGQGFGYTF. Complete variable domain (other parts from reference TRBV3-1 and TRBJ1-2): DTAVSQTPKYLVTQMGNDKSIKCEQNLGHDTMYWYKQDSKKFLKIMFSYNNKELIINETVPNRFSPKSPDKAHLNLHINSLELGDSAVYFCASSPGQGFGYTFGSGTRLTVV.

Points on this clonotype: This sequence may be a read error, since a much larger clone differs from it by one base. This rearrangement joins TRBV28 to TRBJ1-5, with D maybe TRBD1 (5 bases). Germline V gene sequence: CDR1 MDHEN, CDR2 SYDVKM. This CDR3 region has 15 residues. Here the CDR3 DNA reads TGTGTCAGCAGTTTATTCCCCAGGGTCAATCAGCCCCAGCATTTT. Its protein product is CVSSLFPRVNQPQHF.

This clonotype was recorded at least ten times. The rearrangement joins TRBV5-1 to TRBJ1-2; TRBD1 aligns across 7 bases. After removal of 4 bases from V and 2 bases from J, the junction contained 11 bases not matched to a gene. This CDR3 comprises 16 residues. Germline-derived CDR1 and CDR2 are SGHRS and YFSETQ. In nucleotides, the CDR3 is TGCGCCAGCAGCCCGGGACAGTCTCGAAGCAACTATGGCTACACCTTC. Its protein is CASSPGQSRSNYGYTF.

This clonotype occurred many times. The rearrangement uses TRBV4-3 and TRBJ2-2, with TRBD2 identical over 9 bases. CDR3 size: 19 residues. The germline gives CDR1 LGHNA, CDR2 YSLEER. Unmatched junction bases numbered 8, after V lost 0 bases and J lost 0 bases. CDR3 DNA sequence: TGCGCCAGCAGCCAAGAAAGTACTAGCGGGCCCGCGAACACCGGGGAGCTGTTTTTT. Translation: CASSQESTSGPANTGELFF.

V gene TRBV7-9 combines with J gene TRBJ2-5; 8 bases map to TRBD1. This CDR3 has 16 amino acids. The germline gives CDR1 SEHNR, CDR2 FQNEAQ (reference sequence). Trimming cost V 3 bases and J 5 bases; bases outside gene matches: 11. CDR3 in DNA: TGTGCCAGCAGCTTCTCAGACAGGGGACGTTTGGAGACCCAGTACTTC. Translated, it gives CASSFSDRGRLETQYF.

In its sample, this clonotype was seen a few times. The gene calls are TRBV6-1 and TRBJ2-7; TRBD1 is a possible D gene (6 bases). Germline CDR1 is MNHNS and CDR2 is SASEGT. Trimming took 3 bases from V and 7 from J, leaving 13 bases between them. This CDR3 comprises 13 residues. The DNA for the CDR3 is TGTGCCAGCAGTGAGGACAGAGGATTTGAGCAGTACTTC. Encoded protein: CASSEDRGFEQYF.

This clonotype occurred many times. The chain has TRBV7-2 and TRBJ2-3; tentatively, D is TRBD2 (7 bases). CDR3 size: 16 residues. CDR1 and CDR2 (germline): SGHTA, FQGNSA. V was clipped by 5 bases and J by 5 bases, with 20 bases between them. The CDR3 coding sequence is TGTGCCAGCAGCCCAAGGCGGGCGGGGGCTGGAGATACGCAGTATTTT. This codes for CASSPRRAGAGDTQYF.

This clonotype came up many times. The J gene is TRBJ2-7, the V gene TRBV20-1, with 8 bases that match TRBD2. V shed 4 bases and J 2 bases; nucleotides not matched to a gene: 4. CDR3 length equals 13 residues. From germline, CDR1 is DFQATT and CDR2 SNEGSKA (reference sequence). This chain's CDR3 is CSAKRETPYEQYF. CDR3 nucleotides: TGCAGTGCTAAGCGGGAGACCCCCTACGAGCAGTACTTC.

This chain joins TRBV23-1 and TRBJ2-2, with TRBD1 as a possible D gene (6 bases). TRBV23-1 qualifies as an ORF whose function is uncertain. CDR3 length: 14 residues. V was pared by 6 bases and J by 4 bases, with 12 bases between. The CDR3 spells CASSRDTTTGELFF. Here the CDR3 DNA reads TGCGCCAGCAGCCGGGACACTACCACCGGGGAGCTGTTTTTT.